This T cell receptor (beta chain) is drawn from a study of blood T cells in healthy people across ages (dated by TCRdb to between 2014 and 2017). Study-level background: Template switching captured roughly one uniquely barcoded TCR beta cDNA molecule per two T cells in model experiments. Using deep sequencing normalized with unique cDNA molecular identifiers, the study measured how TCR beta repertoire diversity changes with age. Donors were grouped into four age groups: young (average roughly 17 years), middle-aged (around 39), aged (roughly 62) and long-lived (just over 80). Using the same blood draw, the study looked at two additional independent replicas of 1 million unique cDNA reads for two donors, one aged 18 to 30 and the other aged 80 or older. Summary of the overall study and its limitations: Estimates of total diversity based on one million sequenced T cells were considered lower bounds and underestimates. Compared with the aged group, the long-lived group had more naive CD4+ T cells, fewer expanded clones and increased TCR diversity, suggesting age selection. The percentage of naive T cells measured by flow cytometry correlated strongly with observed TCR beta diversity. Since profiling was done on bulk unsorted PBMCs, naive and antigen-experienced compartments could not be conclusively compared. As age increased, observed TCR beta diversity per million T cells dropped in a roughly linear way, and a significant reduction was already evident by age about 40. Because the CMV infection status of the donors was unknown, age-related changes in expanded clonotypes may potentially have been confounded.

The library relied on 5' RACE. Sequenced on an Illumina HiSeq 2500. The second PCR ran for roughly 7 to 11 cycles and used a J-beta primer mix along with a sample-barcoded 5' primer. A unique molecular identifier was introduced onto each TCR beta cDNA molecule by a template-switch 5' adaptor carrying 12 random nucleotides. Each sample yielded at least 2.5 million CDR3-containing paired-end reads. First-strand cDNA synthesis was performed from all RNA using the Mint cDNA synthesis kit, with priming by a TRBC-specific oligonucleotide. After uracil-DNA glycosylase treatment, a first 18-cycle PCR used universal primers M1SS and BC2_uni_R on all cDNA. Concerning the study's data processing: For normalization, 1 million high-quality reads were randomly selected from each sample, with every read carrying a distinct molecular identifier. Reads sharing molecular identifiers were discarded rather than binned into consensus sequences. MiTCR, with a Q25 quality threshold and the strictest error-elimination algorithm, was used for CDR3 identification, clonotype clustering and error correction. A nonparametric unseen species model with Euler transformation was used to estimate lower-bound total TCR beta diversity. The public sequencing data were trimmed at Q25 with fastp and processed into clonotypes with MiXCR by TCRdb, which kept only in-frame beta chains. Every distinct CDR3 protein forms one entry, paired with its most common genes and DNA. The V and J calls shown here were made by TCRdb, not taken from the authors' results. The table for this sample lists about 800,000 distinct CDR3 sequences; around 25% of them were counted only once. Under 4% of the sample is held by the ten biggest clonotypes.

This clonotype was seen at least ten times. The antigen it binds to is not known. The germline gene is not matched at one end of the junction; a read error may be the cause. The 39 donors, aged 6 to 90 years, were systemically healthy Caucasian individuals from Russia. Each donor gave ten milliliters of peripheral blood, drawn into EDTA-treated Vacutainer tubes. Ficoll-Paque density-gradient centrifugation was used to isolate PBMCs, with at least 7 million per sample. Trizol reagent was used to extract total RNA from PBMCs, with at least 6 micrograms per sample. The percentages of naive CD45RAhigh/CD27high T cells were determined by flow cytometry on a PBMC aliquot from every donor. The germline V gene yields SGHRS for CDR1 and YFSETQ for CDR2. The CDR3 numbers 14 residues from cysteine through phenylalanine. The DNA shown is the 42-base CDR3, in frame from base 1. These same data were also listed under a study on T cells of mothers and their children. Taken from the second paper: Donors were nine systemically healthy Caucasian individuals: three mothers and their six children. cDNA synthesis consumed the entire amount of extracted RNA, loaded at approximately 1.6 ug RNA in each 15 ul reaction. In the second PCR, sample barcodes and 2-4 random nucleotides were introduced via the M1S primer. Over 8 million TCR beta CDR3 reads were obtained for each mother, and 2.5 million to 3 million reads were obtained for each child. TCR recombination output is similarly shaped by thymic selection in related and unrelated pairs, with a minor effect exerted by inherited differences. Normalized repertoire overlap was always slightly but never significantly higher in related than unrelated mother-child pairs. No persistent microchimeric T cell clones were found, with a detection sensitivity of approximately 100 clones per million clonotypes. In the study, deep NGS was used to compare the TCR beta repertoires of mothers and children, and features distinguishing related mother-child pairs from unrelated individuals were sought. On average, the children were roughly 11 +/- 4 years old, while the mothers were around 40 +/- 4 years old. Libraries were sequenced on Illumina HiSeq 2000 with 100+100 nt paired-end reads after adapter ligation with NEBNext reagents. To avoid cross-contamination, the mother libraries and the child libraries were prepared a month apart and sequenced in separate runs. For each donor, between about 450,000 and 2,300,000 distinct TCR beta clonotypes were identified. Naive TCR beta clonotypes were estimated from low-frequency clonotypes matched to each donor's FACS-determined naive share, without sorting.

The V and J segments used are TRBV5-1 and TRBJ2-3; TRBD1 might be the D gene, on 5 matching bases. The receptor was derived from a boy aged 5-17 years in good health. The sample consisted of blood. CDR3 sequence: CASSLGQSTDTQYF. Read as DNA, the sequence is TGTGCCAGCAGCTTAGGACAATCCACAGATACGCAGTATTTT.